The 23 T cell receptor beta chains given below trace back to one sample, sequenced in a study of T cell repertoires in cytomegalovirus infection. These receptors lack a known antigen. TCRdb used MiXCR to reprocess the reads, holding one entry per CDR3 protein. Counted here are roughly 990,000 distinct CDR3 sequences, approximately 31% occurring once; the ten biggest clones make up roughly an eighth. The sample was cultured CD8+ T cells from PBMCs, taken from culture after CMV antigen stimulation. The receptors were gathered from a human donor in good health (CMV status not recorded). Some clones in this sample may be carry-over from other donors' samples.

This clonotype was found a few times. V gene TRBV4-1 combines with J gene TRBJ1-2; D not resolved. The CDR3 runs to 15 residues. V lost 0 bases, J lost 4 bases, and 12 bases lay in between. CDR1 is MGHRA and CDR2 is YSYEKL in the germline V gene. Here the CDR3 DNA reads TGCGCCAGCAGCCAAGAAAAGGGTATCATCTATGGCTACACCTTC. This gives the protein CASSQEKGIIYGYTF.

This clonotype showed up many times. The genes are TRBV12-3 or TRBV12-4 and TRBJ1-2, with 8 positions matching TRBD1. V lost 4 bases to trimming and J lost 4 bases; unmatched junction nucleotides: 20. This CDR3 has 19 amino acids. CDR3 coding DNA: TGTGCCAGCAGTTCCTCCTCCGGGACAGGCAACGATTTTTTCTATGGCTACACCTTC. This sequence encodes CASSSSSGTGNDFFYGYTF.

This clonotype was detected only a few times. V gene TRBV7-9 combines with J gene TRBJ2-1; 10 bases align to TRBD1. Germline CDR1 is SEHNR and CDR2 is FQNEAQ (reference sequence). Germline trimming cut 1 base from V and 8 bases from J; bases unmatched to any gene: 5. The CDR3 consists of 15 residues. CDR3 sequence (DNA): TGTGCCAGCAGCTTAGGTCTGGACAGGGGGGATGAGCAGTTCTTC. Its protein product is CASSLGLDRGDEQFF.

CDR3 amino acids: CASSESWGNEQFF. The CDR3 DNA sequence: TGTGCCAGCAGTGAATCTTGGGGAAATGAGCAGTTCTTC. This chain links TRBV6-1 with TRBJ2-1; D not resolved. Germline V gene sequence: CDR1 MNHNS, CDR2 SASEGT. CDR3 length: 13 amino acids. V shed 2 bases and J shed 7 bases, with 9 bases lying between them.

This clonotype was found a few times. The J gene is TRBJ2-5, the V gene TRBV15; 11 positions agree with TRBD1. Trimming removed 4 bases from V and 5 bases from J; junction bases left unmatched: 9. The CDR3 is made up of 16 amino acids. Germline values: CDR1 LNHNV, CDR2 YYDKDF (reference sequence). The CDR3, as DNA: TGTGCCACCAGCAAACGCTGGGACAGGGGGACCGAGACCCAGTACTTC. It translates to CATSKRWDRGTETQYF.

This clonotype was seen just once. This sequence joins TRBV10-1 and TRBJ1-1; D gene uncertain. V lost 3 bases and J 2 bases, leaving 10 bases between the germline ends. The CDR3 is 14 residues long. CDR1 WNHNN and CDR2 SYGVQD come from the germline V gene (reference sequence). The CDR3 DNA follows: TGCGCCAGCAGTGATTCAGGCCCTAACACTGAAGCTTTCTTT. Translating it yields CASSDSGPNTEAFF.

The V call is TRBV6-5, the J call TRBJ1-3; a possible D gene is TRBD1 (6 bases). The CDR3 has 15 amino acids. Between the trimmed V and J ends, which lost 2 bases and 5 bases, there was a span of 13 bases. Germline assignment: CDR1 MNHEY and CDR2 SVGAGI. CDR3 sequence: CASSYNRQERNTIYF. The CDR3 bases are TGTGCCAGCAGTTACAACCGACAGGAGCGAAACACCATATATTTT.

The chain employs TRBV2 and TRBJ1-1; D unclear. The CDR3 length is 13 residues. Germline CDR1 is SNHLY and CDR2 is FYNNEI. The V end was cut by 5 bases, the J end by 6 bases, with 13 bases between. CDR3 region: CASSPPSNPEAFF. CDR3 DNA sequence: TGTGCCAGCAGTCCACCCTCCAATCCTGAAGCTTTCTTT.

This clonotype was seen a few times. The V and J genes are TRBV7-6 and TRBJ2-1; weak D call: TRBD2 (7 bases). This CDR3 spans 17 amino acids. Trimming removed 1 base at V and 2 bases at J, with 15 bases between. Germline V gene lookup returns CDR1 SGHVS and CDR2 FNYEAQ. Written as DNA, the CDR3 is TGTGCCAGCAGCTTAGTTGTCGGGGGGCAAACCTACAATGAGCAGTTCTTC. Translation: CASSLVVGGQTYNEQFF.

In this sample, this clonotype turned up once. V gene TRBV20-1 combines with J gene TRBJ1-1, with TRBD1 matching 11 bases. The J segment lost 4 bases and the V segment lost 3 bases, leaving 4 bases of the junction unmatched. The CDR3 covers 14 residues. Germline V lookup: CDR1 DFQATT, CDR2 SNEGSKA (reference sequence). Written as DNA, the CDR3 is TGCAGTGCTAGGGGACAGGGGGACGGCACTGAAGCTTTCTTT. This gives the protein CSARGQGDGTEAFF.

The chain is built from TRBV6-2 or TRBV6-3 and TRBJ1-2; D not resolved. The CDR3 contains 12 residues. Germline V gene sequence: CDR1 MNHEY, CDR2 SVGEGT. The V gene lost 3 bases and the J gene lost 6 bases, with 8 bases spanning the gap. The CDR3 here is CASSYPSDGYTF. In DNA form, the CDR3 reads TGTGCCAGCAGTTATCCCTCGGATGGCTACACCTTC.

The sample holds a few counts of this clonotype. This rearrangement joins TRBV6-1 to TRBJ1-6, with 8 bases lining up with TRBD1. The CDR3 runs 15 residues. CDR1 MNHNS and CDR2 SASEGT come from the germline V gene. J lost 5 bases, V lost 5 bases, and 5 bases had no gene match. The CDR3 here is CASSPDRGDNSPLHF. The CDR3 nucleotides read TGTGCCAGCAGTCCCGACAGGGGAGATAATTCACCCCTCCACTTT.

V gene TRBV2 combines with J gene TRBJ2-7; possible D gene TRBD2, 7 bases. Trimming left V 8 bases short and J 6 bases short, with 17 bases between. The germline V gene encodes CDR1 SNHLY and CDR2 FYNNEI. This CDR3 contains 13 residues. CDR3 coding DNA: TGTGCCAGCCCCCTTCGGGGGGCAAGCGAGCAGTACGTC. Encoded protein: CASPLRGASEQYV.

The chain is built from TRBV28 and TRBJ1-1; D remains ambiguous. Germline-derived CDR1 and CDR2 are MDHEN and SYDVKM. V lost 6 bases and J lost 3, with 11 bases in between. The CDR3 has 13 amino acids. The CDR3 protein is CASRSGLYTEAFF. For the CDR3, the DNA is TGTGCCAGCAGGTCCGGTCTTTACACTGAAGCTTTCTTT.

The chain carries TRBV24-1 and TRBJ2-2; D may match TRBD1 or TRBD2 (5 bases each). CDR3 length: 16 residues. CDR1 KGHDR and CDR2 SFDVKD come from the germline V gene. V lost 2 bases, J lost 0 bases, and 9 bases lay in between. The CDR3 reads CATSDSGTTNTGELFF. The CDR3 DNA follows: TGTGCCACCAGTGATTCCGGGACCACGAACACCGGGGAGCTGTTTTTT.

The sample holds a few counts of this clonotype. This sequence joins TRBV28 and TRBJ2-5, with 10 bases identical to TRBD1. This CDR3 has 14 amino acids. The germline V gene encodes CDR1 MDHEN and CDR2 SYDVKM. With 7 bases clipped from V and 5 bases from J, the junction kept 7 bases outside the gene matches. For the CDR3, the DNA is TGTGCCAGCACCCCGGGACAGGGGTACGAGACCCAGTACTTC. Amino acid sequence: CASTPGQGYETQYF.

This clonotype was counted many times. This chain links TRBV7-6 with TRBJ2-3; the D gene is possibly TRBD2 (7 bases). Trimming left V 8 bases short and J 4 bases short, with 10 bases between. This CDR3 has 12 residues. Germline V gene data show CDR1 as SGHVS and CDR2 as FNYEAQ. The CDR3 here is CASRGAPDTQYF. The CDR3 DNA follows: TGTGCCAGCCGGGGGGCCCCAGATACGCAGTATTTT.

The J gene is TRBJ2-3, the V gene TRBV12-3 or TRBV12-4; 15 bases map to TRBD2. This CDR3 region has 19 residues. The trim removed 2 bases at V and 3 bases at J, leaving 9 bases unmatched. CDR3 loop: CASSLSPAGTSGGTDTQYF. The CDR3 DNA follows: TGTGCCAGCAGTTTAAGTCCAGCCGGGACTAGCGGGGGGACAGATACGCAGTATTTT.

This clonotype came up a few times. The chain joins TRBV6-2 or TRBV6-3 to TRBJ1-1; D may be TRBD1 (5 bases). V gave up 0 bases and J gave up 6 bases, with 11 bases separating them. This CDR3 has 14 amino acids. CDR1 is MNHEY, CDR2 SVGEGT, per germline. The CDR3 bases are TGTGCCAGCAGTTACTCGTGGGGGGGGGCTGAAGCTTTCTTT. Its protein product is CASSYSWGGAEAFF.

The chain recombines TRBV27 with TRBJ2-1; possibly TRBD1 for D (5 bases). The germline V gene has CDR1 MNHEY and CDR2 SMNVEV (reference sequence). Trimming removed 0 bases from V and 10 bases from J, with 7 bases in between. This CDR3 has 12 residues. This chain's CDR3 is CASSLSNREQFF. The CDR3 DNA follows: TGTGCCAGCAGTTTATCAAACAGGGAGCAGTTCTTC.

This chain links TRBV29-1 with TRBJ2-7; 7 bases are shared with TRBD1. Trimming took 5 bases from V and 6 from J; bases not matched to a gene: 4. Per the germline V gene, CDR1 is SQVTM and CDR2 is ANQGSEA. The CDR3 consists of 11 residues. CDR3: CSVWTGSEQYV. DNA of the CDR3: TGCAGCGTTTGGACAGGTAGCGAGCAGTACGTC.

The sample holds one count of this clonotype. The chain couples TRBV4-3 to TRBJ2-1; unclear D gene. The V gene's germline CDR1 is LGHNA and CDR2 YSLEER. The CDR3 runs to 16 residues. V lost 4 bases to trimming and J lost 3 bases, with 16 bases between them. As DNA, the CDR3 is TGCGCCAGCAGCCGTTCCCTAACTGGGATCTACAATGAGCAGTTCTTC. Its translation is CASSRSLTGIYNEQFF.

The count of this clonotype is one. The V and J genes are TRBV7-6 and TRBJ1-6; perhaps TRBD1 as D (5 bases). CDR1 and CDR2 from the germline V gene are SGHVS and FNYEAQ. The CDR3 consists of 13 residues. V was pared by 3 bases and J by 8 bases, with 8 bases between. Here the CDR3 reads CASSFGTDSPLHF. As DNA, the CDR3 is TGTGCCAGCAGCTTCGGGACCGATTCACCCCTCCACTTT.